This TCR beta chain derives from a study of TIL therapy for anti-PD-1-resistant metastatic lung cancer. The CDR3 runs 16 residues. Germline V gene lookup returns CDR1 LNHNV and CDR2 YYDKDF (reference sequence). V lost 0 bases, J lost 8 bases, and 8 bases stayed unmatched. The immunoSEQ assay was v3. Assay: immunoSEQ multiplex PCR; the TCRdb copy retains only in-frame clones and omits some. Of 57,000 or so clones in the sample, over 75% were seen once. Noted time point: pre-treatment sample, taken before nivolumab and TIL therapy. The rearrangement uses TRBV15 and TRBJ1-4, with 8 bases lining up with TRBD1. The material was blood, obtained at baseline. The sequence was obtained from a person aged 25 to 80 with non-small cell lung cancer. The chain's CDR3 is CATSRDLRGRGEKLFF. CDR3 nucleotide sequence: TGTGCCACCAGCAGAGATCTCAGGGGGCGCGGGGAAAAACTGTTTTTT.